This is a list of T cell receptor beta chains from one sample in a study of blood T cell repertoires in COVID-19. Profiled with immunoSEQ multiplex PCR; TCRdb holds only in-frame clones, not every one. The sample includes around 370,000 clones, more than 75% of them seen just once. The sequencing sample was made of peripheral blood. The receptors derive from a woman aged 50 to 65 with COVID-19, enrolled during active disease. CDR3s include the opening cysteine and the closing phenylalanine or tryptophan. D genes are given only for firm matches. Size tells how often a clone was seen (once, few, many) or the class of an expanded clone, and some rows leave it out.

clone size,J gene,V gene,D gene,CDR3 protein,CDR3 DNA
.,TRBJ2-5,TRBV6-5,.,CASSKLGVGKKTQYF,TGTGCCAGCAGTAAACTCGGGGTCGGGAAAAAGACCCAGTACTTC
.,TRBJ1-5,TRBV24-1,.,CATSDLGGPNQPQHF,TGTGCCACCAGTGATTTGGGAGGGCCCAATCAGCCCCAGCATTTT
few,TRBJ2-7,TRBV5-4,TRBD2,CASSAGLAVLSYEQYF,TGTGCCAGCAGCGCGGGACTAGCGGTACTCTCCTACGAGCAGTACTTC
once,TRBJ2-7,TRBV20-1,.,CSASKDYPAEQYF,TGCAGTGCTAGTAAGGACTACCCAGCGGAGCAGTACTTC
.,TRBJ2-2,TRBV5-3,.,CARSVAHTGELFF,TGTGCCAGAAGCGTCGCGCACACCGGGGAGCTGTTTTTT
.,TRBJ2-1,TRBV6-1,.,CASSDTGVSYNEQFF,TGTGCCAGCAGTGACACGGGTGTCTCCTACAATGAGCAGTTCTTC
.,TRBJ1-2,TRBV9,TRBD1,CASSAPSDRGEYPGYTF,TGTGCCAGCAGCGCCCCGTCGGACAGGGGCGAGTACCCCGGCTACACCTTC
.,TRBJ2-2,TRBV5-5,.,CASSLRTPGRELFF,TGTGCCAGCAGCTTGCGGACTCCTGGTAGGGAGCTGTTTTTT
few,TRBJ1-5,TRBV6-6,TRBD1,CASSRINNRGSGNQPQHF,TGTGCCAGCAGCCGAATTAATAACAGGGGGAGCGGCAATCAGCCCCAGCATTTT
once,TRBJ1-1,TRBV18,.,CASSPGGAEISEAFF,TGTGCCAGCTCACCAGGAGGAGCAGAAATATCTGAAGCTTTCTTT
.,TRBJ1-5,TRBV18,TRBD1,CASSPGTGSQHF,TGTGCCAGCTCACCCGGGACAGGGTCCCAGCATTTT
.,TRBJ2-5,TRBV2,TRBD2,CASSTLGGRIETQYF,TGTGCCAGCAGTACTCTCGGGGGGAGAATCGAGACCCAGTACTTC
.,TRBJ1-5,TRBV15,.,CATSSEGGGNQPQHF,TGTGCCACCAGCTCCGAGGGAGGAGGGAATCAGCCCCAGCATTTT
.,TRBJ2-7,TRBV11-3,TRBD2,CASSSRGGSGSIRYEQYF,TGTGCCAGCAGCTCCAGGGGGGGTAGCGGGAGCATCAGGTACGAGCAGTACTTC
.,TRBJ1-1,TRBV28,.,CASRQTGGNTEAFF,TGTGCCAGCAGACAGACAGGCGGGAACACTGAAGCTTTCTTT
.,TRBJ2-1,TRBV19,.,CASSISREQFF,TGTGCCAGTAGTATTTCCAGAGAGCAGTTCTTC
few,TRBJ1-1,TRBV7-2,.,CASSLVSGMNTEAFF,TGTGCCAGCAGCTTAGTATCAGGGATGAACACTGAAGCTTTCTTT
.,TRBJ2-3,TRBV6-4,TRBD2,CASSDRRTSGSSDTQYF,TGTGCCAGCAGTGACCGTAGGACTAGCGGGAGTTCAGATACGCAGTATTTT
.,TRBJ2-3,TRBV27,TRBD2,CASSLSSSGGTDTQYF,TGTGCCAGCAGTTTATCTTCTAGCGGGGGCACAGATACGCAGTATTTT
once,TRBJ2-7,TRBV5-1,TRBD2,CASSLGTSGNSYEQYF,TGCGCCAGCAGCTTGGGGACTAGCGGGAACTCCTACGAGCAGTACTTC
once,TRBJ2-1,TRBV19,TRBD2,CASSRLAAIGEQFF,TGTGCCAGTAGCAGACTAGCGGCTATAGGGGAGCAGTTCTTC
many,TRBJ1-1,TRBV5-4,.,CASSLQGNTEAFF,TGTGCCAGCAGCTTACAGGGGAACACTGAAGCTTTCTTT
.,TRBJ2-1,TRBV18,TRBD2,CASSPPAGYRDEFF,TGTGCCAGCTCACCACCAGCGGGATATAGGGACGAGTTCTTC
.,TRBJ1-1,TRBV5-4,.,CASSFLVTTEAFF,TGTGCCAGCAGCTTTCTGGTAACAACTGAAGCTTTCTTT
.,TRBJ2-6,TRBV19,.,CASRKQGAGANVLTF,TGTGCCAGTCGTAAACAGGGAGCTGGGGCCAACGTCCTGACTTTC
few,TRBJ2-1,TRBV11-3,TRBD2,CASSSGTSGSDEQFF,TGTGCCAGCAGCTCAGGGACTAGCGGGAGTGATGAGCAGTTCTTC
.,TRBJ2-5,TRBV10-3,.,CAIMRRVEETQYF,TGTGCCATCATGCGCAGGGTCGAAGAGACCCAGTACTTC
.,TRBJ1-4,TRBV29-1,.,CSGKRSTNEKLFF,TGCAGCGGGAAGCGCTCTACAAATGAAAAACTGTTTTTT
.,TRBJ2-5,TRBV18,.,CASSPQGLETQYF,TGTGCCAGCTCACCTCAGGGGTTAGAGACCCAGTACTTC
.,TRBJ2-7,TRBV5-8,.,CASSLRAGEGHEQYF,TGTGCCAGCAGCTTGCGGGCAGGGGAGGGCCACGAGCAGTACTTC
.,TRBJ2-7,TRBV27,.,CASTVDRFSYEQYF,TGTGCCAGCACGGTTGACAGATTCTCCTACGAGCAGTACTTC
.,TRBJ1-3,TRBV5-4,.,CASSLPSGNTIYF,TGTGCCAGCAGCTTGCCTTCTGGAAACACCATATATTTT
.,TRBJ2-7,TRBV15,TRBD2,CATSRDTSSGIRSYEQYF,TGTGCCACCAGCAGAGATACGTCTAGCGGGATCCGCTCCTACGAGCAGTACTTC
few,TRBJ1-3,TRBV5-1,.,CASSVDGSSGNTIYF,TGCGCCAGCAGCGTCGACGGGAGCTCTGGAAACACCATATATTTT
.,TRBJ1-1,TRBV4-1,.,CASSRGGQGTEAFF,TGCGCCAGCAGCCGAGGGGGTCAAGGGACTGAAGCTTTCTTT
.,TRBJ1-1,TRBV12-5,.,CASGLSTGGYTEAFF,TGTGCTAGTGGCCTATCGACCGGAGGGTACACTGAAGCTTTCTTT
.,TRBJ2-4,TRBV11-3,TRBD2,CASSFTSLAGGGKNIQYF,TGTGCCAGCAGCTTTACTTCACTGGCGGGAGGGGGCAAAAACATTCAGTACTTC
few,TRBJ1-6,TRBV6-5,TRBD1,CASSIRDRGNSPLHF,TGTGCCAGCAGTATTCGGGACAGGGGTAATTCACCCCTCCACTTT
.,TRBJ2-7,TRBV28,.,CASTPRGSGSYEQYF,TGTGCCAGCACCCCGAGGGGTAGCGGCTCCTACGAGCAGTACTTC
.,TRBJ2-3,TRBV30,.,CAWSVWQGTDTQYF,TGTGCCTGGAGTGTATGGCAGGGCACAGATACGCAGTATTTT
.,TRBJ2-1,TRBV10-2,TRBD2,CASSDLRLAGAGHEQFF,TGCGCCAGCAGTGATCTGCGACTAGCGGGAGCAGGACATGAGCAGTTCTTC